These 22 T cell receptor beta chains were all obtained from the same sample, sequenced in a study of STAT5B mutations in CD4+ large granular lymphocyte leukemia (dated by TCRdb to 2021 to 2024). The library was built by means of the immunoSEQ multiplex PCR assay. As stored in TCRdb, this immuneACCESS dataset retains in-frame rearrangements with V and J assigned. A fraction of the clones does not appear; measured against another copy, unresolved V genes explain less than half of the discrepancy, and the remainder lacks a known reason. This sample comprises tens of thousands of clones, roughly 79% of them detected only once. Of the sample, 3% to 4.5% is held by the ten largest clones. Sequences were obtained from CD4+ T cells from blood buffy coats. The receptors were sampled from a human donor in good health.

The genes are TRBV5-1 and TRBJ1-1; a weak D match, TRBD1 (5 bases). The ends were cut back, 0 bases at V and 2 bases at J, with 11 bases in the middle. Germline V gives CDR1 SGHRS, CDR2 YFSETQ. The CDR3 extends over 15 amino acids. CDR3 loop: CASSLVPQDNTEAFF. For the CDR3, the DNA is TGCGCCAGCAGCTTGGTCCCACAGGACAACACTGAAGCTTTCTTT.

V and J are TRBV4-3 and TRBJ1-3; D may be TRBD1 (5 bases). CDR3 length: 16 residues. The V end lost 0 bases, the J end lost 0 bases, and 9 bases lay between the germline ends. Germline V lookup: CDR1 LGHNA, CDR2 YSLEER. This CDR3 reads CASSQEGDYSGNTIYF. CDR3 coding DNA: TGCGCCAGCAGCCAAGAAGGGGACTACTCTGGAAACACCATATATTTT.

The chain has TRBV11-3 and TRBJ2-1; 8 bases match TRBD1. The germline gives CDR1 SGHNT, CDR2 YENEEA. This CDR3 spans 15 amino acids. V gave up 5 bases and J gave up 5 bases; unmatched junction bases: 8. The CDR3 protein is CASSPGTGSHNEQFF. The CDR3 nucleotides are TGTGCCAGCAGCCCCGGGACAGGTAGCCACAATGAGCAGTTCTTC.

The chain employs TRBV7-2 and TRBJ1-3; D is unresolved. Trimming shortened V by 1 base and J by 0 bases, and 7 bases separated the two germline ends. CDR3 length: 15 amino acids. Germline assignment: CDR1 SGHTA and CDR2 FQGNSA. The CDR3 DNA sequence: TGTGCCAGCAGCTTAGAGGGCGACTCTGGAAACACCATATATTTT. Translating gives CASSLEGDSGNTIYF.

The V and J genes are TRBV5-1 and TRBJ2-1; 10 nucleotides align to TRBD2. With V trimmed by 3 bases and J by 0 bases, 0 bases remained unmatched. Germline CDR1 is SGHRS and CDR2 is YFSETQ. The CDR3 has 15 amino acids. In DNA form, the CDR3 reads TGCGCCAGCAGCTCTAGCGGGAGCTCCTACAATGAGCAGTTCTTC. The encoded protein is CASSSSGSSYNEQFF.

A few counts support this clone. CDR3 sequence reads: CASSLRQGIDNSPLHF. The CDR3 DNA reads TGTGCCAGCAGCTTGAGACAGGGTATAGATAATTCACCCCTCCACTTT. This sequence joins TRBV7-6 and TRBJ1-6; 7 nucleotides line up with TRBD1. J lost 5 bases, V lost 3 bases, and 7 bases had no gene match. Germline V gives CDR1 SGHVS, CDR2 FNYEAQ. The CDR3 runs 16 residues.

This clone was observed a few times. The chain employs TRBV19 and TRBJ2-7; perhaps D is TRBD1 or TRBD2 (5 bases each). Trimming took off 9 bases at V and 4 bases at J, with 19 bases between the two ends. This CDR3 has 14 residues. Per germline, CDR1 LNHDA and CDR2 SQIVND (reference sequence). CDR3 coding DNA: TGTGCCAGCAGCCGGGACCCCTCTTTGTACGAGCAGTACTTC. Amino acid sequence: CASSRDPSLYEQYF. The whole variable domain, filled in from reference TRBV19 and TRBJ2-7, reads DGGITQSPKYLFRKEGQNVTLSCEQNLNHDAMYWYRQDPGQGLRLIYYSQIVNDFQKGDIAEGYSVSREKKESFPLTVTSAQKNPTAFYLCASSRDPSLYEQYFGPGTRLTVT.

This chain links TRBV10-2 with TRBJ2-1; 11 bases are shared with TRBD2. The CDR3 is 18 residues long. J gave up 9 bases and V 5 bases, and 18 bases lay outside the gene matches. Germline V CDR1 and CDR2: WSHSY, SAAADI. The chain's CDR3 is CASSRRGTTSGSKVEQFF. CDR3 bases: TGCGCCAGCAGTAGGCGAGGGACTACTAGCGGGAGTAAAGTTGAGCAGTTCTTC.

The genes are TRBV5-6 and TRBJ1-1; no reliable D call. Trimming left V 0 bases short and J 6 bases short, with 15 bases between. The CDR3 runs to 15 residues. CDR1 is SGHDT and CDR2 is YYEEEE in the germline V gene. The CDR3 sequence is CASSLEGKFGAEAFF. The CDR3 DNA reads TGTGCCAGCAGCTTGGAAGGGAAGTTTGGGGCTGAAGCTTTCTTT. The complete variable domain, with remaining parts taken from reference TRBV5-6 and TRBJ1-1, reads DAGVTQSPTHLIKTRGQQVTLRCSPKSGHDTVSWYQQALGQGPQFIFQYYEEEERQRGNFPDRFSGHQFPNYSSELNVNALLLGDSALYLCASSLEGKFGAEAFFGQGTRLTVV.

The chain links TRBV5-4 to TRBJ2-5, with D perhaps matching TRBD1 (5 bases). The V end was cut by 0 bases, the J end by 4 bases, with 13 bases between. Germline lookup yields CDR1 SGHNT and CDR2 YYREEE (reference sequence). This CDR3 is 15 amino acids long. The CDR3 sequence is CASSLAGSPLETQYF. As DNA, the CDR3 is TGTGCCAGCAGCTTGGCAGGGTCTCCCCTAGAGACCCAGTACTTC.

The gene calls are TRBV6-1 and TRBJ1-5; no reliable D call. V lost 6 bases and J lost 6, with 18 bases in between. Germline V gives CDR1 MNHNS, CDR2 SASEGT. This CDR3 is built from 15 residues. The CDR3 bases are TGTGCCAGCAGCCCAGCCCATGTCGGCGGTCAGCCCCAGCATTTT. As protein: CASSPAHVGGQPQHF.

The chain links TRBV19 to TRBJ1-2, with D perhaps TRBD1 (5 bases). The CDR3 totals 16 residues. In germline, CDR1 is LNHDA, CDR2 SQIVND (reference sequence). Trimming left V 1 base short and J 4 bases short, with 16 bases between. CDR3 sequence: CASSIGGGPGGYGYTF. In nucleotides, the CDR3 is TGTGCCAGTAGTATAGGGGGGGGACCGGGCGGCTATGGCTACACCTTC.

The chain combines TRBV16 with TRBJ1-5; a possible D gene is TRBD1 (5 bases). The CDR3 is 14 amino acids. The ends were cut back, 5 bases at V and 0 bases at J, with 8 bases in the middle. Germline V CDR1 and CDR2: KGHSY, FQNENV. CDR3 sequence (DNA): TGTGCCAGCAGCGTGACAGTTAGCAATCAGCCCCAGCATTTT. Amino acid sequence: CASSVTVSNQPQHF. Full variable domain (remainder filled in from reference TRBV16 and TRBJ1-5): GEEVAQTPKHLVRGEGQKAKLYCAPIKGHSYVFWYQQVLKNEFKFLISFQNENVFDETGMPKERFSAKCLPNSPCSLEIQATKLEDSAVYFCASSVTVSNQPQHFGDGTRLSIL.

This chain links TRBV25-1 with TRBJ1-1; a weak D match, TRBD1 (5 bases). V lost 3 bases to trimming and J lost 8 bases, with 19 bases between them. From germline, CDR1 is MGHDK and CDR2 SYGVNS. This CDR3 spans 15 amino acids. The CDR3 is CASSETRLRAGEAFF. DNA for the CDR3: TGTGCCAGCAGTGAGACTAGGCTTCGGGCAGGGGAAGCTTTCTTT.

This clone was seen once. The chain has TRBV5-4 and TRBJ2-1; weak D call: TRBD2 (6 bases). V dropped 5 bases and J dropped 7 bases, with 16 bases sitting between them. The CDR3 spans 14 residues. CDR1 is SGHNT and CDR2 is YYREEE in the germline V gene (reference sequence). The CDR3 region has the DNA TGTGCCAGCAGTTGGGGTCCTAGCGAGAATGAGCAGTTCTTC. Its protein is CASSWGPSENEQFF.

The rearrangement joins TRBV2 to TRBJ2-3; TRBD2 aligns across 9 bases. V lost 1 base and J lost 6; bases outside the gene matches: 11. Looked up from germline, CDR1 is SNHLY and CDR2 is FYNNEI. The CDR3 is 17 amino acids. The CDR3 reads CASSEDRAGGPRDTQYF. CDR3 DNA: TGTGCCAGCAGTGAAGATAGGGCGGGGGGGCCAAGGGATACGCAGTATTTT.

CDR3 protein: CASSTSGQALNTEAFF. The CDR3 nucleotides are TGTGCCAGCAGCACAAGCGGTCAGGCTTTGAACACTGAAGCTTTCTTT. The chain employs TRBV11-3 and TRBJ1-1, with D unclear. This CDR3 spans 16 amino acids. CDR1 is SGHNT and CDR2 is YENEEA in the germline V gene. Trimming took off 5 bases at V and 0 bases at J, with 16 bases between the two ends.

This sequence joins TRBV18 and TRBJ2-1, with unresolved D. Germline CDR1 reads KGHSH; CDR2 reads LQKENI. The CDR3 covers 14 residues. Trimming left V 4 bases short and J 8 bases short, with 15 bases between. The CDR3 DNA is TGTGCCAGCTCACAAGGGATTGGTCTCGATGAGCAGTTCTTC. Translated: CASSQGIGLDEQFF.

The rearrangement joins TRBV5-4 to TRBJ2-1, with D perhaps TRBD1 (6 bases). Deletions cut 6 bases from V and 3 bases from J, with 16 bases between. CDR1 is SGHNT and CDR2 is YYREEE in the germline V gene (reference sequence). This CDR3 contains 15 residues. Here the CDR3 DNA reads TGTGCCAGCATCCCGGACAGAGCCTACTACAATGAGCAGTTCTTC. Translated, it gives CASIPDRAYYNEQFF. The complete variable domain, with remaining parts taken from reference TRBV5-4 and TRBJ2-1, reads ETGVTQSPTHLIKTRGQQVTLRCSSQSGHNTVSWYQQALGQGPQFIFQYYREEENGRGNFPPRFSGLQFPNYSSELNVNALELDDSALYLCASIPDRAYYNEQFFGPGTRLTVL.

The rearrangement joins TRBV10-3 to TRBJ1-1; tentative D call: TRBD1 (6 bases). Germline V gives CDR1 ENHRY, CDR2 SYGVKD. The ends were cut back, 3 bases at V and 4 bases at J, with 15 bases in the middle. The length of the CDR3 is 15 residues. The CDR3 region has the DNA TGTGCCATCAGTGATATCAGGGGAGTAGGCACTGAAGCTTTCTTT. Protein product: CAISDIRGVGTEAFF.

The chain couples TRBV10-3 to TRBJ2-5; 9 nucleotides align to TRBD1. The CDR3 has 12 amino acids. J lost 7 bases, V lost 10 bases, and 7 bases had no gene match. Germline values: CDR1 ENHRY, CDR2 SYGVKD. The CDR3 sequence: CATGGQGATQYF. CDR3 nucleotides: TGTGCCACAGGGGGACAGGGTGCGACCCAGTACTTC.

J is TRBJ2-1 and V is TRBV28; 7 nucleotides match TRBD1. Germline V lookup: CDR1 MDHEN, CDR2 SYDVKM. The CDR3 extends over 14 amino acids. V was clipped by 6 bases and J by 3 bases; unmatched bases: 5. In nucleotides, the CDR3 is TGTGCCAGCAGCCTGGACAGGTTCTACAATGAGCAGTTCTTC. Encoded protein: CASSLDRFYNEQFF.